This entry features one T cell receptor (beta chain) sequence. Its matching antigen is unknown. These data come from a study of molecular identifiers for immune sequencing clone quantification. Overall study context: Five aliquots were made in replicates from the RNA of about 20,000 or 100,000 naive CD8 cells, and four were sequenced. Overall study findings and caveats: Under 1% of molecules in naive cells, but over 99% of effector molecules, belonged to clones above 20 RNA copies. Reports indicate spiked Jurkat TCR RNA from one cell could be found among one million naive cells.

With listed TCR primers and previously described methods, bulk TCR libraries were prepared. TCRdb reprocessed the PCR reads via MiXCR and lists one record per CDR3 protein. The sample lists some 580,000 distinct CDR3 sequences, roughly 27% seen once, with roughly 0.83% in the top ten. V lost 1 base and J lost 5, with 5 bases in between. The CDR3 contains 11 residues. Germline values: CDR1 GTSNPN, CDR2 SVGIG (reference sequence). The rearrangement joins TRBV30 to TRBJ2-5; D is undetermined. Sequencing input: naive CD8+ T cells from blood, with Jurkat cell RNA spiked in. Subset reported: FACS-sorted CD8+CD4-CCR7+CD45RA+ naive T cells. This receptor was taken from a human donor in good health. Some libraries in this study had Jurkat cell RNA spiked in. The CDR3 sequence is CAWSDSETQYF. CDR3 DNA: TGTGCCTGGAGTGACTCGGAGACCCAGTACTTC.